The 8 T cell receptor beta chains listed next were all sequenced from one sample in a study of human T cells and chemical hapten exposure. MiXCR was run by TCRdb on the RACE reads, yielding one entry per CDR3 protein. The sample contains some 360,000 distinct CDR3 sequences, approximately 5.1% of which appear only once. Time point here: pre-sensitization, week 0. Treatment in this sample: therapeutic diphenylcyclopropenone sensitization with weekly scalp DPC. This specimen was whole blood, taken in connection with sensitization to the hapten diphenylcyclopropenone (DPC). All receptors come from a woman in her 50s with alopecia areata. Some clones in this sample may be carry-over from other donors' samples.

Ten or more counts support this clonotype. The CDR3 region has the DNA TGTGCCAGCAGCTTACAGGGGATGTCCTATAATTCACCCCTCCACTTT. Translating it yields CASSLQGMSYNSPLHF. V and J are TRBV7-8 and TRBJ1-6, with TRBD1 as a possible D gene (6 bases). This CDR3 has 16 amino acids. Trimming removed 2 bases from V and 1 base from J, with 9 bases in between. Germline V gene data show CDR1 as SGHVS and CDR2 as FQNEAQ. Complete variable domain (other parts from reference TRBV7-8 and TRBJ1-6): GAGVSQSPRYKVAKRGQDVALRCDPISGHVSLFWYQQALGQGPEFLTYFQNEAQLDKSGLPSDRFFAERPEGSVSTLKIQRTQQEDSAVYLCASSLQGMSYNSPLHFGNGTRLTVT.

The chain combines TRBV20-1 with TRBJ2-1; 13 nucleotides agree with TRBD2. Germline V lookup: CDR1 DFQATT, CDR2 SNEGSKA (reference sequence). The CDR3 length is 16 residues. Germline trimming cut 1 base from V and 9 bases from J; bases unmatched to any gene: 9. CDR3 coding DNA: TGCAGTGCTAGAGGAAGGGGACTAGCGGGGTTGGTTGAGCAGTTCTTC. Translating it yields CSARGRGLAGLVEQFF.

V is TRBV6-1 and J is TRBJ1-4; no clear D gene. CDR3 length equals 15 residues. Germline V lookup: CDR1 MNHNS, CDR2 SASEGT. V lost 7 bases and J 14 bases, leaving 26 bases between the germline ends. CDR3 sequence reads: CASNKIRQDEGNLFF. The CDR3 DNA reads TGTGCCAGCAACAAAATCCGCCAGGACGAGGGAAATCTGTTTTTT.

This clonotype was seen only a few times. The chain links TRBV4-3 to TRBJ1-3, with D perhaps TRBD1 (6 bases). This CDR3 has 16 amino acids. CDR1 is LGHNA, CDR2 YSLEER, per germline. V was clipped by 0 bases and J by 2 bases, with 11 bases between them. CDR3 residues: CASSQDGQGTGNTIYF. CDR3 in DNA: TGCGCCAGCAGCCAAGACGGTCAGGGGACTGGAAACACCATATATTTT.

This chain connects TRBV20-1 to TRBJ1-6, with 12 bases aligning to TRBD1. The ends lost 3 bases at V and 7 bases at J; junction bases unmatched: 7. Germline V gene sequence: CDR1 DFQATT, CDR2 SNEGSKA (reference sequence). CDR3 length: 16 amino acids. The CDR3 DNA reads TGCAGTGCTAGTCTCCGGGACAGGGGGCGAAATTCACCCCTCCACTTT. This sequence encodes CSASLRDRGRNSPLHF.

There are many counts of this clonotype. The chain joins TRBV11-2 to TRBJ2-2, with 12 nucleotides matching TRBD2. The CDR3 loop spans 17 amino acids. With V trimmed by 2 bases and J by 5 bases, 6 bases remained unmatched. Germline lookup yields CDR1 SGHAT and CDR2 FQNNGV. In DNA form, the CDR3 reads TGTGCCAGCAGCTTATATAGACTAGCGGGAGAAACCGGGGAGCTGTTTTTT. Translated: CASSLYRLAGETGELFF.

The chain uses TRBV6-2 or TRBV6-3 and TRBJ1-5; the D is unclear. Germline V gives CDR1 MNHEY, CDR2 SVGEGT. The CDR3 consists of 11 residues. Trimming removed 5 bases at V and 8 bases at J, with 7 bases between. The CDR3 coding sequence is TGTGCCAGCAGTCACGGTGAGCCCCAGCATTTT. It specifies CASSHGEPQHF.

This clonotype showed up just a few times. The chain recombines TRBV28 with TRBJ1-2; the D is unclear. V was pared by 5 bases and J by 2 bases, with 9 bases between. CDR3 size: 13 residues. Germline V CDR1 and CDR2: MDHEN, SYDVKM. The CDR3, as DNA: TGTGCCAGCAGTCTTGGGATCAACTATGGCTACACCTTC. Residues: CASSLGINYGYTF.